Reported below is one T cell receptor (beta chain). Sample treatment: preoperative locoregional IRX-2 cytokine immunotherapy. This phase Ib study tested locoregional IRX-2 cytokine immunotherapy given before surgery. This CDR3 spans 12 amino acids. Germline CDR1 and CDR2: MDHEN and SYDVKM. V lost 3 bases to trimming and J lost 3 bases, with 5 bases between them. These data belong to a study of preoperative IRX-2 immunotherapy in early breast cancer. The assay was immunoSEQ multiplex PCR, and TCRdb's table has in-frame clones only and misses some. The data show around 62,000 clones, approximately 94% seen once.

The origin of this receptor is a human donor with breast cancer. The chain uses TRBV28 and TRBJ1-1; D gene unclear. Sampling was performed from a patient treated with IRX-2 immunotherapy. The CDR3: CASSFGYTEAFF. Written as DNA, the CDR3 is TGTGCCAGCAGTTTCGGGTACACTGAAGCTTTCTTT.